This TCR beta chain stems from a study of beta chain features in type 1 diabetes. Study details: Cell yields, gender and age were comparable in patients and healthy donors. General observations from the study: Patients with Type 1 diabetes showed moderately but significantly shorter TCRB CDR3s in all four CD4+ subsets.

The V and J ends lost 5 bases and 4 bases, in that order; junction bases with no gene match: 3. CDR3 length: 14 amino acids. Germline-derived CDR1 and CDR2 are MGHDK and SYGVNS. Of the isolated RNA, all was reverse transcribed, and so the sequenced material was expressed TCRB transcripts. Read counts averaged around 3.6 million for samples of naive, central memory and regulatory T cells. Clones were read by immunoSEQ multiplex PCR, and TCRdb kept only the in-frame ones, dropping some. The sample lists about 190,000 clones, around 7.8% occurring once. This clone has a handful of counts. Antigen unknown.

The rearrangement links TRBV25-1 to TRBJ2-2, with 8 bases matching TRBD1. Sequenced sample: central memory CD4+ T cells from blood. This sequence was found in a middle-aged woman with type 1 diabetes. The CDR3 DNA reads TGTGCCAGCAGTCCGACAGGGGCCACCGGGGAGCTGTTTTTT. This translates into CASSPTGATGELFF.